These 5 T cell receptor beta chains share one sample of origin, sequenced in a study of blood T cell repertoires in COVID-19. Clones were sequenced by immunoSEQ multiplex PCR, and TCRdb holds only the in-frame ones, with some missing. The sample shows about 40,000 clones, 70% to 90% of them seen only once. Sequenced input: peripheral blood. These receptors originate from a man between 40 and 49 years old with active COVID-19.

This clone has more than one count but fewer than ten. The V gene is TRBV19, the J gene TRBJ2-2; 7 bases match TRBD2. V dropped 5 bases and J dropped 6; count of bases not matched to a gene: 6. Per the germline V gene, CDR1 is LNHDA and CDR2 is SQIVND (reference sequence). The CDR3 is 14 residues long. CDR3: CASSPGREAGELFF. The CDR3 DNA reads as TGTGCCAGTAGTCCAGGCCGGGAGGCCGGGGAGCTGTTTTTT.

The chain couples TRBV3-1 (or the pseudogene TRBV3-2) to TRBJ1-1; 7 bases match TRBD1. In germline, CDR1 is LGHDT, CDR2 YNNKEL (reference sequence). This CDR3 is built from 15 residues. Germline trimming cut 4 bases from V and 3 bases from J; bases unmatched to any gene: 8. Here the CDR3 DNA reads TGTGCCAGCAGCCCTCCACAGGGGTCCGACACTGAAGCTTTCTTT. It encodes CASSPPQGSDTEAFF.

This sequence joins TRBV7-9 and TRBJ2-5; D uncertain. CDR3 size: 12 residues. The V gene lost 0 bases and the J gene lost 3 bases, with 2 bases spanning the gap. The germline V gene has CDR1 SEHNR and CDR2 FQNEAQ (reference sequence). The CDR3 nucleotides read TGTGCCAGCAGCTTAGCTAAAGAGACCCAGTACTTC. This translates into CASSLAKETQYF.

V gene TRBV2 combines with J gene TRBJ2-7, with D possibly being TRBD2 (5 bases). The V end lost 3 bases, the J end lost 7 bases, and 16 bases lay between the germline ends. The CDR3 extends over 14 amino acids. The germline V gene encodes CDR1 SNHLY and CDR2 FYNNEI. The CDR3 is CASSDRTGGEEQYF. DNA of the CDR3: TGTGCCAGCAGTGACCGTACTGGAGGTGAAGAGCAGTACTTC.

This clone occurred once. Here the CDR3 reads CASRGGLAVYNEQFF. The CDR3, as DNA: TGTGCCAGCCGGGGGGGACTAGCGGTCTACAATGAGCAGTTCTTC. The rearrangement joins TRBV2 to TRBJ2-1; 11 bases fit TRBD2. This CDR3 is built from 15 residues. Trimming removed 8 bases from V and 3 bases from J; junction bases left unmatched: 6. Per the germline V gene, CDR1 is SNHLY and CDR2 is FYNNEI.